What follows are 20 T cell receptor beta chains derived from one specimen sequenced in a study of cytomegalovirus exposure and HLA in healthy donors. Some clones are missing from TCRdb's copy, which holds only in-frame ones; the method was immunoSEQ multiplex PCR. The table lists 100,000 to 120,000 clones, approximately 89% of them singletons. The sample was PBMCs. The receptors come from a woman aged 18 to 35 in good health and CMV-seronegative.

V gene TRBV28 combines with J gene TRBJ2-4; 12 bases match TRBD2. The ends lost 2 bases at V and 8 bases at J; junction bases unmatched: 10. Germline V gene sequence: CDR1 MDHEN, CDR2 SYDVKM. The CDR3 is 17 residues long. In DNA form, the CDR3 reads TGTGCCAGCAGTTTAAGACTAGCGGGAGACATTGGTGACATTCAGTACTTC. This sequence encodes CASSLRLAGDIGDIQYF. The complete variable domain, with remaining parts taken from reference TRBV28 and TRBJ2-4, reads DVKVTQSSRYLVKRTGEKVFLECVQDMDHENMFWYRQDPGLGLRLIYFSYDVKMKEKGDIPEGYSVSREKKERFSLILESASTNQTSMYLCASSLRLAGDIGDIQYFGAGTRLSVL.

The rearrangement links TRBV6-5 to TRBJ2-1; TRBD2 matches 11 bases. The trim removed 2 bases at V and 9 bases at J, leaving 9 bases unmatched. The length of the CDR3 is 16 residues. The V gene's germline CDR1 is MNHEY and CDR2 SVGAGI. CDR3 bases: TGTGCCAGCAGTTACCCTAGCGGGGGGCCCGGTGGTGAGCAGTTCTTC. Its translation: CASSYPSGGPGGEQFF.

This chain connects TRBV28 to TRBJ1-3; D is undetermined. Germline CDR1 MDHEN, CDR2 SYDVKM. Deletions cut 1 base from V and 7 bases from J, with 5 bases between. This CDR3 spans 12 amino acids. The CDR3 sequence is CASSLSLNTIYF. For the CDR3, the DNA is TGTGCCAGCAGTTTATCACTTAACACCATATATTTT.

The CDR3 reads CASSQATVSSYNEQFF. DNA for the CDR3: TGCGCCAGCAGCCAAGCCACGGTGAGCTCCTACAATGAGCAGTTCTTC. The V gene is TRBV4-3, the J gene TRBJ2-1, with D unresolved. The germline gives CDR1 LGHNA, CDR2 YSLEER. V was pared by 1 base and J by 0 bases, with 10 bases between. This CDR3 spans 16 amino acids.

This chain links TRBV9 with TRBJ2-7; D is ambiguous. Germline V gene sequence: CDR1 SGDLS, CDR2 YYNGEE. Trimming stripped 4 bases from V and 0 bases from J, with 8 bases between. The CDR3 sequence is 13 residues long. For the CDR3, the DNA is TGTGCCAGCAGCCCCGAGATCTCCTACGAGCAGTACTTC. Its protein is CASSPEISYEQYF.

As regards this clone: Within the sample, other DNA sequences also encode this same CDR3. The genes are TRBV9 and TRBJ1-1; the D gene is possibly TRBD1 (5 bases). The V end lost 0 bases, the J end lost 0 bases, and 6 bases lay between the germline ends. Per germline, CDR1 SGDLS and CDR2 YYNGEE. CDR3 length equals 14 residues. CDR3 residues: CASSVGQLNTEAFF. The CDR3 region has the DNA TGTGCCAGCAGCGTAGGACAGTTGAACACTGAAGCTTTCTTT. Together with reference TRBV9 and TRBJ1-1, the CDR3 gives the full variable domain: DSGVTQTPKHLITATGQRVTLRCSPRSGDLSVYWYQQSLDQGLQFLIQYYNGEERAKGNILERFSAQQFPDLHSELNLSSLELGDSALYFCASSVGQLNTEAFFGQGTRLTVV.

Only one count was recorded for this clone. The chain has TRBV30 and TRBJ2-5; 10 nucleotides align to TRBD1. Looked up from germline, CDR1 is GTSNPN and CDR2 is SVGIG (reference sequence). V lost 2 bases and J lost 5; bases outside the gene matches: 5. CDR3 size: 14 residues. DNA of the CDR3: TGTGCCTGGAGTAAATGGGACAGGGGTGAGACCCAGTACTTC. Translation: CAWSKWDRGETQYF.

The chain has TRBV7-2 and TRBJ2-7, with 9 bases matching TRBD1. J was trimmed by 0 bases and V by 3 bases; bases with no gene match: 3. CDR3 length equals 15 residues. Germline CDR1 SGHTA, CDR2 FQGNSA. The CDR3 sequence: CASSLGTGSSYEQYF. In DNA form, the CDR3 reads TGTGCCAGCAGCTTGGGGACAGGGAGCTCCTACGAGCAGTACTTC.

This clone was detected a few times. The CDR3 nucleotides are TGTGCCAGCAGTTTAACGGGGGGCTTGCATAATGAGCAGTTCTTC. Its protein is CASSLTGGLHNEQFF. V gene TRBV27 combines with J gene TRBJ2-1; a possible D gene is TRBD2 (7 bases). CDR1 MNHEY and CDR2 SMNVEV come from the germline V gene (reference sequence). V lost 2 bases and J lost 7, with 15 bases in between. This CDR3 is built from 15 residues.

The chain employs TRBV29-1 and TRBJ2-2, with 8 bases identical to TRBD1. This CDR3 spans 14 amino acids. V shed 6 bases and J 5 bases; nucleotides not matched to a gene: 8. Germline values: CDR1 SQVTM, CDR2 ANQGSEA. The CDR3 spells CSVAGGAGTGELFF. CDR3 sequence (DNA): TGCAGCGTCGCAGGGGGCGCAGGGACCGGGGAGCTGTTTTTT.

The chain employs TRBV28 and TRBJ2-3; D might be TRBD1 (5 bases). This CDR3 is 14 amino acids long. Trimming took off 3 bases at V and 2 bases at J, with 9 bases between the two ends. The germline V gene encodes CDR1 MDHEN and CDR2 SYDVKM. The CDR3 protein is CASSFKGPTDTQYF. In nucleotides, the CDR3 is TGTGCCAGCAGTTTTAAGGGGCCCACAGATACGCAGTATTTT.

The chain has TRBV18 and TRBJ1-5, with 8 bases fitting TRBD1. J was trimmed by 4 bases and V by 2 bases; bases with no gene match: 1. Germline-derived CDR1 and CDR2 are KGHSH and LQKENI. CDR3 length equals 14 residues. DNA for the CDR3: TGTGCCAGCTCACCAAGGACAGGGAATCAGCCCCAGCATTTT. Residues: CASSPRTGNQPQHF.

The rearrangement uses TRBV9 and TRBJ2-5; 7 bases line up with TRBD1. Germline CDR1 is SGDLS and CDR2 is YYNGEE. J lost 4 bases, V lost 3 bases, and 9 bases had no gene match. This CDR3 spans 15 amino acids. The DNA for the CDR3 is TGTGCCAGCAGCGCTAGGGGGACAGAACTAGAGACCCAGTACTTC. Protein product: CASSARGTELETQYF.

This sequence joins TRBV15 and TRBJ1-1; D perhaps matches TRBD1 (5 bases). The CDR3 has 14 amino acids. Trimming cost V 0 bases and J 4 bases, with 9 bases left between them. The germline V gene has CDR1 LNHNV and CDR2 YYDKDF (reference sequence). This CDR3 reads CATSRDGGGTEAFF. CDR3 DNA: TGTGCCACCAGCAGAGATGGGGGGGGCACTGAAGCTTTCTTT.

The chain is built from TRBV7-9 and TRBJ2-1; no firm D call. The CDR3 covers 14 residues. With 7 bases removed from V and 4 bases from J, the gap between germline ends came to 14 bases. CDR1 is SEHNR and CDR2 is FQNEAQ in the germline V gene (reference sequence). The CDR3 sequence: CASNPPPEYNEQFF. DNA of the CDR3: TGTGCCAGCAATCCGCCCCCGGAGTACAATGAGCAGTTCTTC.

This chain joins TRBV11-3 and TRBJ2-3; 7 positions match TRBD1. Germline CDR1 reads SGHNT; CDR2 reads YENEEA. The V gene end was trimmed by 5 bases and the J gene end by 5 bases; junction bases not matched to a gene: 4. There are 13 residues in the CDR3. The CDR3 protein is CASSTGERDTQYF. The CDR3 coding sequence is TGTGCCAGCAGCACAGGGGAGAGAGATACGCAGTATTTT.

The genes are TRBV7-8 and TRBJ1-2; 7 nucleotides align to TRBD1. The CDR3 is made up of 15 amino acids. J lost 3 bases, V lost 4 bases, and 8 bases had no gene match. Germline V gene data show CDR1 as SGHVS and CDR2 as FQNEAQ. The CDR3 reads CASSSRDRGYYGYTF. CDR3 nucleotides: TGTGCCAGCAGCTCACGGGACAGAGGATACTATGGCTACACCTTC.

The CDR3 is CASNRGNSYNEQFF. The CDR3 nucleotides read TGTGCCAGCAACAGGGGCAACTCCTACAATGAGCAGTTCTTC. The chain combines TRBV9 with TRBJ2-1, with TRBD1 matching 7 bases. From germline, CDR1 is SGDLS and CDR2 YYNGEE. This CDR3 comprises 14 residues. Trimming at V came to 6 bases and at J to 0 bases, leaving 3 bases not matched to a gene.

The chain is built from TRBV6-6 and TRBJ1-1; 9 bases fit TRBD1. Germline V gene data show CDR1 as MNHNY and CDR2 as SVGAGI (reference sequence). J was trimmed by 4 bases and V by 6 bases; bases with no gene match: 9. There are 15 residues in the CDR3. The CDR3 DNA reads TGTGCCAGCAGAGCCCCGGGACAGGGATTCACTGAAGCTTTCTTT. Its translation is CASRAPGQGFTEAFF.

The rearrangement joins TRBV4-1 to TRBJ2-1; 8 bases agree with TRBD2. Trimming at V came to 4 bases and at J to 7 bases, leaving 9 bases not matched to a gene. The CDR3 runs to 15 residues. Per germline, CDR1 MGHRA and CDR2 YSYEKL. The CDR3 DNA sequence: TGCGCCAGCAGCCCCAGGACTAGCCAACAGAATGAGCAGTTCTTC. This translates into CASSPRTSQQNEQFF.